The 2 T cell receptor beta chains presented below share a single source sample, sequenced in a study of cytomegalovirus exposure and HLA in healthy donors. Assay: immunoSEQ multiplex PCR; the TCRdb copy retains only in-frame clones and omits some. The repertoire holds approximately 270,000 clones, with 65% to 90% as singletons. Sample: PBMCs. The source of these receptors is a woman in her late teens or twenties in good health and CMV-seronegative.

V usage is TRBV29-1 and J usage is TRBJ1-1; D may be TRBD1 (5 bases). Germline loops: CDR1 SQVTM, CDR2 ANQGSEA. This CDR3 is 12 amino acids long. Trimming stripped 7 bases from V and 0 bases from J, with 9 bases between. CDR3 sequence: CSGSTVNTEAFF. In DNA, the CDR3 is TGCAGCGGATCGACAGTGAACACTGAAGCTTTCTTT.

V usage is TRBV18 and J usage is TRBJ1-5; TRBD1 agrees at 10 bases. The germline CDR1 and CDR2 sequences are KGHSH and LQKENI. V lost 3 bases and J lost 4; bases outside the gene matches: 3. The CDR3 contains 15 residues. CDR3 residues: CASSPPGQGNQPQHF. As DNA, the CDR3 is TGTGCCAGCTCACCCCCGGGACAGGGGAATCAGCCCCAGCATTTT.